The source of this TCR beta chain is a study of T cell responses to AZD1222 COVID-19 vaccine. Study-wide results and caveats: Only a handful of people who got AZD1222 tested seropositive at baseline.

Here immunoSEQ multiplex PCR was the method, and the copy in TCRdb shows in-frame clones only, minus some. The table has 95,000 to 150,000 clones, less than 90% seen once. Notes on this clone: Its antigen is undetermined.

With 4 bases removed from V and 5 bases from J, the gap between germline ends came to 14 bases. Germline CDR1 MGHDK, CDR2 SYGVNS. The CDR3 is 14 residues long. The clonotype originates from an adult in good health. The sequenced sample was peripheral blood, obtained on day 0 of AZD1222 vaccination. V and J are TRBV25-1 and TRBJ1-1; D possibly corresponds to TRBD1 (6 bases). In DNA, the CDR3 is TGTGCCAGCAGTGGTCCAGGGGTACGAACTGAAGCTTTCTTT. It is translated as CASSGPGVRTEAFF. Variable domain in full (rest from reference TRBV25-1 and TRBJ1-1): EADIYQTPRYLVIGTGKKITLECSQTMGHDKMYWYQQDPGMELHLIHYSYGVNSTEKGDLSSESTVSRIRTEHFPLTLESARPSHTSQYLCASSGPGVRTEAFFGQGTRLTVV.